Sequencing of this T cell receptor (beta chain) was carried out in a study of shared clonotypes between healthy human individuals. The study's findings and limits: Memory subsets generally showed smaller estimated richness than naive subsets did. Few donors restricted represented genetic and exposure-history diversity.

This clone showed up just once. What it binds is not known. Method: immunoSEQ multiplex PCR; TCRdb's copy keeps in-frame clones and lacks some. The data contain over a million clones, approximately 98% of them singletons. V was clipped by 7 bases and J by 4 bases, with 10 bases between them. CDR1 MDHEN and CDR2 SYDVKM come from the germline V gene. This CDR3 comprises 12 residues. Splitting the CD4+ cells yielded a CD45RA+ naive subset and a CD45RA-negative memory subset. This TCR derives from a man younger than 45 in good health. The chain joins TRBV28 to TRBJ1-2; D gene ambiguous. The sequencing sample was made of naive CD4+ T cells sorted from blood. As to subset: CD45RA+ positively selected. CDR3 coding DNA: TGTGCCAGCACTTCGGGGAGCTATGGCTACACCTTC. This sequence encodes CASTSGSYGYTF.